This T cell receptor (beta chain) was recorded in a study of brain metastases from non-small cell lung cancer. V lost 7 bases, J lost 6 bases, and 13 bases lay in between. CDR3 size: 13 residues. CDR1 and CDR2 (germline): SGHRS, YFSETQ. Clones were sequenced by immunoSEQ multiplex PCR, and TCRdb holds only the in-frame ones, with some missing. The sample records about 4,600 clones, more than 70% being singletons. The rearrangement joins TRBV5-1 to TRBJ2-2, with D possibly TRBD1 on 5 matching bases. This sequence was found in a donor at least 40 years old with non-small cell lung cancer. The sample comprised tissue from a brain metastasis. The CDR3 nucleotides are TGCGCCAGCGCCTCGCAAGGGGCCGGGGAGCTGTTTTTT. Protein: CASASQGAGELFF.